Detailed here is one T cell receptor (beta chain). The sample comes from a study of blood T cell repertoires in COVID-19. About the research overall: Samples taken during acute and convalescent COVID-19 were collected in the United States, Italy and Spain. T cells, B-cell-depleted T cells, or PBMCs supplied cDNA or gDNA.

Authors' processing steps: Amplification with reference gene primers provided the estimates of nucleated cell counts. Clones were sequenced by immunoSEQ multiplex PCR, and TCRdb holds only the in-frame ones, with some missing. D and trimming come from the DNA, and the V and J calls and clone size come from that table. In the table there are around 190,000 clones, about 88% of which are singletons. This sequence originates from a woman aged 80 or over with acute or convalescent COVID-19. The specimen sequenced was peripheral blood.

The CDR3 is CASAGETGGGDNEQFF. The CDR3 DNA reads as TGTGCCAGCGCCGGGGAAACTGGGGGCGGAGACAATGAGCAGTTCTTC. The chain joins TRBV7-3 to TRBJ2-1; possible D gene TRBD1, 6 bases. This CDR3 is built from 16 residues. Trimming left V 8 bases short and J 5 bases short, with 22 bases between. The germline CDR1 and CDR2 sequences are SGHTA and FQGTGA.